Listed below are T cell receptor beta chains from one sample, sequenced in a study of CD8+ T cells in alopecia areata. Clones were sequenced by immunoSEQ multiplex PCR, and TCRdb holds only the in-frame ones, with some missing. The data show 35,000 to 45,000 clones, around 90% seen once. Material: CD8+ T cells sorted from blood, obtained at week 24, from a patient treated with tofacitinib. The receptors shown here come from a human donor with alopecia areata. Each CDR3 is given with its conserved first and last residue. D genes are given only for firm matches. Part of the rows lack a size; the others show once, few, many or a class for expanded clones.

J gene: TRBJ2-7
clone size: -
V gene: TRBV13
CDR3 length: 13
D gene: -
CDR3 protein: CASSFFQSYEQYF
CDR3 DNA: TGTGCCAGCAGCTTTTTCCAGAGCTACGAGCAGTACTTC

J gene: TRBJ2-3
clone size: -
V gene: TRBV27
CDR3 length: 17
D gene: TRBD2
CDR3 protein: CASSSPGVAGATDTQYF
CDR3 DNA: TGTGCCAGCAGTTCTCCCGGGGTAGCGGGGGCGACAGATACGCAGTATTTT

J gene: TRBJ2-7
clone size: -
V gene: TRBV27
CDR3 length: 17
D gene: -
CDR3 protein: CASSPLIRAGDPYEQYF
CDR3 DNA: TGTGCCAGCAGTCCACTGATTCGGGCAGGGGATCCCTACGAGCAGTACTTC

J gene: TRBJ2-7
clone size: -
V gene: TRBV5-6
CDR3 length: 14
D gene: -
CDR3 protein: CASRTQGSSYEQYF
CDR3 DNA: TGTGCCAGCAGGACACAGGGAAGCTCCTACGAGCAGTACTTC

J gene: TRBJ2-7
clone size: -
V gene: TRBV7-9
CDR3 length: 14
D gene: TRBD2
CDR3 protein: CASSSGLAAQEQYF
CDR3 DNA: TGTGCCAGCAGCTCGGGACTAGCGGCTCAGGAGCAGTACTTC

J gene: TRBJ2-1
clone size: -
V gene: TRBV7-2
CDR3 length: 14
D gene: -
CDR3 protein: CASSLVIGNRGQFF
CDR3 DNA: TGTGCCAGCAGCTTAGTGATTGGAAACCGAGGGCAGTTCTTC

J gene: TRBJ2-3
clone size: -
V gene: TRBV13
CDR3 length: 19
D gene: TRBD1
CDR3 protein: CASSLPSRERDRGTDTQYF
CDR3 DNA: TGTGCCAGCAGCCTACCTTCTAGGGAGCGGGACAGGGGAACAGATACGCAGTATTTT

J gene: TRBJ2-7
clone size: once
V gene: TRBV27
CDR3 length: 14
D gene: -
CDR3 protein: CASSHRDLEYEQYF
CDR3 DNA: TGTGCCAGCAGCCACAGGGATCTCGAGTACGAGCAGTACTTC

J gene: TRBJ2-7
clone size: -
V gene: TRBV6-5
CDR3 length: 13
D gene: -
CDR3 protein: CASSYLFGDEQYF
CDR3 DNA: TGTGCCAGCAGTTACTTGTTTGGGGACGAGCAGTACTTC

J gene: TRBJ2-1
clone size: -
V gene: TRBV6-5
CDR3 length: 14
D gene: -
CDR3 protein: CASSYFGSYNEQFF
CDR3 DNA: TGTGCCAGCAGTTATTTCGGGTCCTACAATGAGCAGTTCTTC

J gene: TRBJ2-7
clone size: -
V gene: TRBV5-1
CDR3 length: 14
D gene: TRBD2
CDR3 protein: CASTTAGGGYEQYF
CDR3 DNA: TGCGCCAGCACCACCGCCGGGGGGGGCTACGAGCAGTACTTC

J gene: TRBJ2-7
clone size: -
V gene: TRBV27
CDR3 length: 15
D gene: -
CDR3 protein: CASSLRGGGGYEQYF
CDR3 DNA: TGTGCCAGCAGTTTAAGGGGTGGGGGTGGCTACGAGCAGTACTTC

J gene: TRBJ2-1
clone size: -
V gene: TRBV6-5
CDR3 length: 12
D gene: -
CDR3 protein: CASGTPRIEQFF
CDR3 DNA: TGTGCCAGCGGGACTCCTCGGATTGAGCAGTTCTTC

J gene: TRBJ2-3
clone size: -
V gene: TRBV19
CDR3 length: 16
D gene: -
CDR3 protein: CASSIGVQASTDTQYF
CDR3 DNA: TGTGCCAGTAGTATAGGAGTACAGGCTAGCACAGATACGCAGTATTTT

J gene: TRBJ1-5
clone size: -
V gene: TRBV30
CDR3 length: 15
D gene: -
CDR3 protein: CAWSPGTHINQPQHF
CDR3 DNA: TGTGCCTGGAGTCCCGGGACACACATAAATCAGCCCCAGCATTTT

J gene: TRBJ2-5
clone size: -
V gene: TRBV27
CDR3 length: 14
D gene: -
CDR3 protein: CASRVKALQETQYF
CDR3 DNA: TGTGCCAGCAGGGTAAAAGCCCTCCAAGAGACCCAGTACTTC